A selection of T cell receptor beta chains follows, all from one sample in a study of blood T cell repertoires in COVID-19. Data came from immunoSEQ multiplex PCR; TCRdb stores just in-frame clones and leaves some out. Of 300,000 to 400,000 clones detected, around 87% appear once; the ten largest clones hold more than 3%. Sequenced material: peripheral blood. Receptors originate from a woman aged 50 to 65 with active or convalescent COVID-19. CDR3s leave out the opening cysteine and the closing phenylalanine or tryptophan.

CDR3aa: ASSQAFIGSTTGELF
v_gene: TRBV4-3
len: 15

CDR3aa: ASTTQDRGRTDTQY
v_gene: TRBV27
len: 14

CDR3aa: ASSLGGLAGVDEQF
v_gene: TRBV7-6
len: 14

CDR3aa: ASSPRRGRGYT
v_gene: TRBV7-2
len: 11

CDR3aa: AWSVGAGGAF
v_gene: TRBV30
len: 10

CDR3aa: ASSPGVNSGANVLT
v_gene: TRBV18
len: 14

CDR3aa: ASSLAQGYGYT
v_gene: TRBV28
len: 11

CDR3aa: ASSRLASDTQY
v_gene: TRBV6-2/TRBV6-3
len: 11

CDR3aa: ASSLRGQNYEQY
v_gene: TRBV5-1
len: 12

CDR3aa: ASSSGTGGAETQY
v_gene: TRBV27
len: 13

CDR3aa: ASSLDREGTEAF
v_gene: TRBV19
len: 12

CDR3aa: AARERGYT
v_gene: TRBV24-1
len: 8

CDR3aa: ASSYYSRASSYEQY
v_gene: TRBV6-6
len: 14

CDR3aa: ATSVKGIQETQY
v_gene: TRBV24-1
len: 12

CDR3aa: ASSQELSILNTEAF
v_gene: TRBV4-3
len: 14

CDR3aa: ASSVDAGQGGEKLF
v_gene: TRBV9
len: 14

CDR3aa: ASSVHPGGRARSSYNEQF
v_gene: TRBV9
len: 18

CDR3aa: ASSPRTGPSGELF
v_gene: TRBV18
len: 13

CDR3aa: ASSLALAGTNEQF
v_gene: TRBV7-9
len: 13

CDR3aa: ASSQDRNRGFYGYT
v_gene: TRBV4-3
len: 14

CDR3aa: ASSSFPLRDYEQY
v_gene: TRBV7-6
len: 13

CDR3aa: ASSLNPPRRSSYEQY
v_gene: TRBV11-2
len: 15

CDR3aa: ASINPGTGGDTGELF
v_gene: TRBV7-9
len: 15

CDR3aa: ASSFNAGGRETQY
v_gene: TRBV5-4
len: 13

CDR3aa: ASSSRTGTTGYT
v_gene: TRBV7-2
len: 12

CDR3aa: ASYRQGVSGNTIY
v_gene: TRBV28
len: 13

CDR3aa: ASSQDLPGAQETQY
v_gene: TRBV4-3
len: 14

CDR3aa: ASSSGTVNTEAF
v_gene: TRBV9
len: 12

CDR3aa: ASSLGTGEGNTEAF
v_gene: TRBV7-8
len: 14

CDR3aa: ASSIGGGRAYNEQF
v_gene: TRBV19
len: 14

CDR3aa: ASSQGDPAGGYEQY
v_gene: TRBV4-3
len: 14

CDR3aa: ASSSGDSYEQY
v_gene: TRBV6-5
len: 11

CDR3aa: ASSPVEEGIQY
v_gene: TRBV12-3/TRBV12-4
len: 11

CDR3aa: ASSGGVGSYEQY
v_gene: TRBV27
len: 12

CDR3aa: ASSMPTGRANQPQH
v_gene: TRBV7-8
len: 14

CDR3aa: ASREVGTGNTEAF
v_gene: TRBV9
len: 13

CDR3aa: ASTTRTGPGESYT
v_gene: TRBV6-6
len: 13

CDR3aa: ASSSPQGRGGAGYT
v_gene: TRBV11-2
len: 14

CDR3aa: ASSPLGRVSTEAF
v_gene: TRBV6-2/TRBV6-3
len: 13

CDR3aa: ASSYLAGGTGELF
v_gene: TRBV6-5
len: 13

CDR3aa: ASSPLRGDTQY
v_gene: TRBV28
len: 11

CDR3aa: ASSLEGVQPQH
v_gene: TRBV5-1
len: 11

CDR3aa: ASSLGLPAYNEQF
v_gene: TRBV7-2
len: 13

CDR3aa: ASSVGFGGDYNEQF
v_gene: TRBV9
len: 14

CDR3aa: AWTRRDEQF
v_gene: TRBV30
len: 9

CDR3aa: ASSQSQRGEAF
v_gene: TRBV4-1
len: 11

CDR3aa: ASSLTPGLAGYNEQF
v_gene: TRBV5-1
len: 15